By share, the clone carrying this TCR delta chain counts as large. The antigen is not known. Other DNA sequences in this sample translate to the same CDR3. These data are taken from a study of gammadelta T cells in human blood. Findings of the study overall: Polyclonal expansion of innate γδ T cells after birth appeared microbially driven.

TCRdb reanalysed the RT-PCR reads via CATT. The repertoire holds about a thousand delta-chain clones, with 25% to 30% as singletons. Germline-derived CDR1 and CDR2 are GEAIGNYY and EKD. This CDR3 has 20 residues. The J segment lost 0 bases and the V segment lost 3 bases, leaving 15 bases of the junction unmatched. The sequence came from a human donor. The chain combines TRDV2 with TRDJ1; 13 positions agree with TRDD3. The sequencing sample was made of Vgamma9Vdelta2 gamma-delta T cells from adult blood. The CDR3 region is CACDLTGGYDKGLYTDKLIF. CDR3 in DNA: TGTGCCTGTGACCTTACTGGGGGATACGATAAGGGGTTGTACACCGATAAACTCATCTTT.